This record concerns one TCR beta chain sequence. The study recruited people aged about 18 to 90 years across roughly 25 US areas. In the study's own analysis: Reference gene primers were amplified, and this amplification served to estimate nucleated cell counts. Libraries were prepared by immunoSEQ multiplex PCR; TCRdb keeps only in-frame clonotypes and omits some of them. V and J calls and clone size are as listed in that table; D and trimming were resolved from the DNA. The data contain 300,000 to 450,000 clones, more than 75% of them singletons. This specimen comes from a study of blood T cell repertoires in COVID-19. As for the study in general: Samples taken during acute and convalescent COVID-19 were collected in the United States, Italy and Spain.

The CDR3 spans 16 residues. Germline V gene sequence: CDR1 MNHNS, CDR2 SASEGT. V trimming: 6 bases; J trimming: 3 bases; junction bases outside the gene matches: 11. The TCR sequence derives from a woman between 18 and 29 years old who had recovered from COVID-19. The rearrangement joins TRBV6-1 to TRBJ2-3, with 8 bases fitting TRBD2. Sequenced material: PBMCs or T cells enriched from blood (not recorded which). The CDR3 region is CASRERAGGATDTQYF. The DNA for the CDR3 is TGTGCCAGCAGGGAAAGAGCCGGGGGGGCGACAGATACGCAGTATTTT.